This entry lists 27 T cell receptor beta chains sequenced from one sample in a study of blood T cell repertoires in COVID-19. Using immunoSEQ multiplex PCR, the repertoire was profiled, and TCRdb retains in-frame clones only, with some absent. The sample has approximately 390,000 clones, more than 75% seen once. The sequenced sample was PBMCs or T cells enriched from blood (not recorded which). Source of these receptors: a woman aged 50 to 60 who had recovered from COVID-19.

V and J are TRBV5-1 and TRBJ1-4; TRBD1 matches at 7 bases. Trimming at V came to 4 bases and at J to 5 bases, leaving 5 bases not matched to a gene. Per the germline V gene, CDR1 is SGHRS and CDR2 is YFSETQ. CDR3 size: 14 residues. Written as DNA, the CDR3 is TGCGCCAGCAGCCCCGACAGGGAGAATGAAAAACTGTTTTTT. Protein sequence: CASSPDRENEKLFF.

The chain uses TRBV29-1 and TRBJ1-2, with 7 bases that match TRBD1. The J segment lost 9 bases and the V segment lost 3 bases, leaving 7 bases of the junction unmatched. Germline V CDR1 and CDR2: SQVTM, ANQGSEA. The CDR3 extends over 12 amino acids. This chain's CDR3 is CSVEVGRGSYTF. The CDR3, as DNA: TGCAGCGTTGAGGTTGGCAGGGGGAGCTACACCTTC. The full variable domain, completed using reference TRBV29-1 and TRBJ1-2, is SAVISQKPSRDICQRGTSLTIQCQVDSQVTMMFWYRQQPGQSLTLIATANQGSEATYESGFVIDKFPISRPNLTFSTLTVSNMSPEDSSIYLCSVEVGRGSYTFGSGTRLTVV.

This clone was observed a few times. This sequence joins TRBV25-1 and TRBJ2-5; maybe TRBD2 (5 bases). With 3 bases removed from V and 3 bases from J, the gap between germline ends came to 17 bases. This CDR3 region has 16 residues. Germline values: CDR1 MGHDK, CDR2 SYGVNS. CDR3 coding DNA: TGTGCCAGCAGTGAGAGTTGGGGAGCTGCGGAAGAGACCCAGTACTTC. Protein product: CASSESWGAAEETQYF.

In this sample, this clone turned up many times. The V and J genes are TRBV4-2 and TRBJ2-7; 7 bases agree with TRBD1. The germline CDR1 and CDR2 sequences are LGHNA and YNFKEQ. CDR3 length: 14 residues. J gave up 4 bases and V 2 bases, and 5 bases lay outside the gene matches. The CDR3 is CASSQPGQSYEQYF. As DNA, the CDR3 is TGTGCCAGCAGCCAACCGGGACAGAGTTACGAGCAGTACTTC.

The gene calls are TRBV7-2 and TRBJ2-5; D may be TRBD2 (5 bases). V was shortened by 5 bases and J by 4 bases, with 11 bases between the two germline ends. Germline V gene lookup returns CDR1 SGHTA and CDR2 FQGNSA. There are 13 residues in the CDR3. As DNA, the CDR3 is TGTGCCAGCAGCCGAGGGTATGGAGAGACCCAGTACTTC. Amino acids: CASSRGYGETQYF.

This rearrangement joins TRBV30 to TRBJ1-5; tentative D call: TRBD1 (6 bases). Deletions cut 3 bases from V and 4 bases from J, with 13 bases between. The germline CDR1 and CDR2 sequences are GTSNPN and SVGIG (reference sequence). CDR3 size: 14 residues. CDR3 sequence (DNA): TGTGCCTGGAGCGCCGGACAGAGTAATCAGCCCCAGCATTTT. This gives the protein CAWSAGQSNQPQHF.

The chain has TRBV5-1 and TRBJ2-5; tentatively, D is TRBD2 (5 bases). The V gene's germline CDR1 is SGHRS and CDR2 YFSETQ. Trimming stripped 2 bases from V and 2 bases from J, with 10 bases between. The CDR3 is made up of 14 amino acids. The CDR3 bases are TGCGCCAGCAGCTTTGGACGGGAACAAGAGACCCAGTACTTC. This encodes CASSFGREQETQYF.

The chain couples TRBV6-5 to TRBJ1-2, with D uncertain. V was cut by 6 bases and J by 5 bases, with 19 bases left in between. CDR1 is MNHEY and CDR2 is SVGAGI in the germline V gene. The CDR3 is 15 amino acids. CDR3 protein: CASRDLDRRRYGYTF. CDR3 DNA sequence: TGTGCCAGCAGAGACTTAGATCGCAGACGGTATGGCTACACCTTC.

This rearrangement joins TRBV7-2 to TRBJ1-5, with a weak D call TRBD1 (5 bases). CDR1 and CDR2 (germline): SGHTA, FQGNSA. Trimming shortened V by 2 bases and J by 9 bases, and 8 bases separated the two germline ends. The CDR3 contains 12 residues. The CDR3 DNA sequence: TGTGCCAGCAGCTTATGGGGGGGGCCCCAGCATTTT. It specifies CASSLWGGPQHF.

This rearrangement joins TRBV6-2 or TRBV6-3 to TRBJ2-7; possibly TRBD2 for D (6 bases). Germline assignment: CDR1 MNHEY and CDR2 SVGEGT. The CDR3 is made up of 15 amino acids. V shed 2 bases and J shed 0 bases, with 11 bases lying between them. Here the CDR3 reads CASSYTETSSYEQYF. The CDR3 DNA reads TGTGCCAGCAGTTACACAGAGACTAGCTCCTACGAGCAGTACTTC.

This sequence joins TRBV19 and TRBJ1-3; possible D gene TRBD1, 6 bases. From germline, CDR1 is LNHDA and CDR2 SQIVND (reference sequence). V lost 1 base to trimming and J lost 1 base, with 14 bases between them. CDR3 length: 17 residues. CDR3 in DNA: TGTGCCAGTAGTATAGGGAGCGGACAGACATCTGGAAACACCATATATTTT. Its translation: CASSIGSGQTSGNTIYF.

CDR3 in amino acids: CAISAGRVEPQHF. CDR3 nucleotide sequence: TGTGCCATCAGTGCCGGCAGGGTGGAGCCCCAGCATTTT. The chain has TRBV10-3 and TRBJ1-5, with D perhaps matching TRBD1 (5 bases). V lost 4 bases to trimming and J lost 8 bases, with 12 bases between them. The CDR3 runs 13 residues. Looked up from germline, CDR1 is ENHRY and CDR2 is SYGVKD.

This clone was counted once. V usage is TRBV4-1 and J usage is TRBJ1-6; the D gene is possibly TRBD1 (5 bases). The V gene's germline CDR1 is MGHRA and CDR2 YSYEKL. The CDR3 spans 16 residues. V lost 2 bases and J lost 9, with 17 bases in between. The CDR3 bases are TGCGCCAGCAGCCAAATATCCGGGACTGGGAGTTCACCCCTCCACTTT. It yields the protein CASSQISGTGSSPLHF.

The rearrangement uses TRBV18 and TRBJ2-5; D gene ambiguous. The CDR3 length is 14 residues. Germline V gene data show CDR1 as KGHSH and CDR2 as LQKENI. V dropped 3 bases and J dropped 0 bases, with 8 bases sitting between them. The CDR3 loop is CASSPPMYQETQYF. CDR3 coding DNA: TGTGCCAGCTCACCCCCCATGTACCAAGAGACCCAGTACTTC.

CDR3 sequence (DNA): TGTGCCTGGAGTGTAGGGGACAGGGGGCGCGGGGAGACCCAGTACTTC. Protein product: CAWSVGDRGRGETQYF. This rearrangement joins TRBV30 to TRBJ2-5; TRBD1 matches 12 bases. This CDR3 comprises 16 residues. Trimming cost V 0 bases and J 5 bases; bases outside gene matches: 7. Per the germline V gene, CDR1 is GTSNPN and CDR2 is SVGIG (reference sequence).

The chain uses TRBV2 and TRBJ2-7, with D hard to call. In germline, CDR1 is SNHLY, CDR2 FYNNEI. This CDR3 region has 10 residues. Trimming left V 4 bases short and J 6 bases short, with 4 bases between. The CDR3 loop reads CASSVAEQYF. The CDR3 nucleotides are TGTGCCAGCAGTGTGGCCGAGCAGTACTTC.

The chain recombines TRBV28 with TRBJ1-2, with D tentatively TRBD1 (5 bases). V was trimmed by 6 bases and J by 8 bases, leaving 13 bases between them. The CDR3 is 12 amino acids. Germline V CDR1 and CDR2: MDHEN, SYDVKM. The CDR3 sequence: CASRKTDGGYTF. CDR3 DNA: TGTGCCAGCAGAAAGACAGATGGGGGCTACACCTTC.

V usage is TRBV5-1 and J usage is TRBJ2-5; 7 bases align to TRBD2. J was trimmed by 2 bases and V by 0 bases; bases with no gene match: 7. The CDR3 spans 16 residues. The germline gives CDR1 SGHRS, CDR2 YFSETQ. This chain's CDR3 is CASSLGERGNQETQYF. The DNA of the CDR3 is TGCGCCAGCAGCTTGGGGGAGCGGGGTAATCAAGAGACCCAGTACTTC.

CDR3 protein: CASSTRQGGIDEQYF. Written as DNA, the CDR3 is TGTGCCAGCAGCACCCGACAGGGGGGAATAGACGAGCAGTACTTC. The chain couples TRBV7-2 to TRBJ2-7; the match to TRBD1 covers 9 bases. Unmatched junction bases numbered 10, after V lost 5 bases and J lost 5 bases. CDR3 length: 15 amino acids. CDR1 is SGHTA, CDR2 FQGNSA, per germline.

This rearrangement joins TRBV12-3 or TRBV12-4 to TRBJ2-7, with 8 bases identical to TRBD1. The length of the CDR3 is 13 residues. V trimming: 2 bases; J trimming: 4 bases; junction bases outside the gene matches: 1. DNA for the CDR3: TGTGCCAGCAGTTTAAGGACAGGGTACGAGCAGTACTTC. Translating it yields CASSLRTGYEQYF.

The chain has TRBV12-3 or TRBV12-4 and TRBJ1-5, with D unresolved. This CDR3 comprises 12 residues. Trimming pared 4 bases from V and 5 bases from J, leaving 6 bases between. The DNA of the CDR3 is TGTGCCAGCAGTTCCCTCCATCAGCCCCAGCATTTT. This sequence encodes CASSSLHQPQHF.

V and J are TRBV6-5 and TRBJ1-6, with D maybe TRBD1 (6 bases). The CDR3 has 14 residues. Germline CDR1 reads MNHEY; CDR2 reads SVGAGI. The CDR3 loop reads CVSRGIQGNSPLHF. Written as DNA, the CDR3 is TGTGTGTCCCGCGGAATACAGGGAAATTCACCCCTCCACTTT.

The V and J genes are TRBV5-1 and TRBJ1-6, with D possibly TRBD1 on 5 matching bases. The ends were cut back, 5 bases at V and 8 bases at J, with 20 bases in the middle. CDR3 length: 16 amino acids. Per germline, CDR1 SGHRS and CDR2 YFSETQ. CDR3 coding DNA: TGCGCCAGCAGGGCAGCAGGGTCGTGGGTGGATTCACCCCTCCACTTT. The encoded protein is CASRAAGSWVDSPLHF.

This clone was detected only once. The chain uses TRBV19 and TRBJ2-1, with a weak D call TRBD1 (5 bases). V dropped 5 bases and J dropped 3 bases, with 14 bases sitting between them. The CDR3 covers 15 residues. Germline V gene data show CDR1 as LNHDA and CDR2 as SQIVND (reference sequence). In DNA, the CDR3 is TGTGCCAGTAGTTGGCAACAGGCCGACTACAATGAGCAGTTCTTC. Translation gives CASSWQQADYNEQFF.

The rearrangement joins TRBV27 to TRBJ1-5, with TRBD1 as a possible D gene (6 bases). Germline CDR1 MNHEY, CDR2 SMNVEV (reference sequence). Trimming stripped 3 bases from V and 5 bases from J, with 11 bases between. The CDR3 loop spans 14 amino acids. CDR3 sequence: CASSFRGRDQPQHF. In DNA form, the CDR3 reads TGTGCCAGCAGTTTCAGGGGCAGGGATCAGCCCCAGCATTTT.

The chain uses TRBV28 and TRBJ2-7, with 10 bases matching TRBD1. The CDR3 has 15 amino acids. CDR1 and CDR2 (germline): MDHEN, SYDVKM. The trim removed 2 bases at V and 4 bases at J, leaving 5 bases unmatched. The CDR3 DNA follows: TGTGCCAGCAGTTTACTGGGACAGGGGCGGTACGAGCAGTACTTC. Translation gives CASSLLGQGRYEQYF.

This sequence joins TRBV27 and TRBJ2-7; the D gene is possibly TRBD1 (5 bases). Per germline, CDR1 MNHEY and CDR2 SMNVEV (reference sequence). Trimming took off 8 bases at V and 3 bases at J, with 8 bases between the two ends. This CDR3 is built from 11 residues. The CDR3 loop reads CASGAFYEQYF. The CDR3 nucleotides read TGTGCCAGCGGGGCGTTCTACGAGCAGTACTTC.